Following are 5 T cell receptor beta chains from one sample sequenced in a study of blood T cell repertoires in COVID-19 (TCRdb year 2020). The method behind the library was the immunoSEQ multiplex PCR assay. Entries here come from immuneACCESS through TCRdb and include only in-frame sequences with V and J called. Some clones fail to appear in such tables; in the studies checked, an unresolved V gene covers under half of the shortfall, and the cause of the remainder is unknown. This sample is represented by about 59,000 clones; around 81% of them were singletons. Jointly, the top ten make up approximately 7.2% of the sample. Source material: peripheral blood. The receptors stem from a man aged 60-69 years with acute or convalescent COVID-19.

In DNA form, the CDR3 reads TGCAGCGTCCCTCGGACAGGGTTACAGAACACCTTC. Its translation: CSVPRTGLQNTF. The genes are TRBV29-1 and TRBJ1-2; 8 nucleotides align to TRBD1. CDR3 length: 12 amino acids. Germline V gene lookup returns CDR1 SQVTM and CDR2 ANQGSEA. After removal of 6 bases from V and 12 bases from J, the junction contained 12 bases not matched to a gene.

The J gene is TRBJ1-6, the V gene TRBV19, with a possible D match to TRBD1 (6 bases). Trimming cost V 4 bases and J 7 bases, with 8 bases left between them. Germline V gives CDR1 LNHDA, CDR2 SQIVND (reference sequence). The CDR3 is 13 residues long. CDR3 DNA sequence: TGTGCCAGTAGTACCACAGGGAATTCACCCCTCCACTTT. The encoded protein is CASSTTGNSPLHF.

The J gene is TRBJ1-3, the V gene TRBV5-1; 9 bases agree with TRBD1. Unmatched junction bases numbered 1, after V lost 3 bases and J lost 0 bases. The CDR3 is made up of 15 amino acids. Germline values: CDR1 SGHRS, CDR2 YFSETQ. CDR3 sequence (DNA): TGCGCCAGCAGCTCGGACAGGGGCTCTGGAAACACCATATATTTT. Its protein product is CASSSDRGSGNTIYF.

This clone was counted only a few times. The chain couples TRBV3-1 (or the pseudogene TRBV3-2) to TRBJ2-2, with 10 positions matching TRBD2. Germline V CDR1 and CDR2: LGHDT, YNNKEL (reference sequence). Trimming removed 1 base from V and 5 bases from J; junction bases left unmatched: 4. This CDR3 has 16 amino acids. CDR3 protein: CASSQGPSGGTGELFF. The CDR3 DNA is TGTGCCAGCAGCCAAGGTCCTAGCGGGGGAACCGGGGAGCTGTTTTTT.

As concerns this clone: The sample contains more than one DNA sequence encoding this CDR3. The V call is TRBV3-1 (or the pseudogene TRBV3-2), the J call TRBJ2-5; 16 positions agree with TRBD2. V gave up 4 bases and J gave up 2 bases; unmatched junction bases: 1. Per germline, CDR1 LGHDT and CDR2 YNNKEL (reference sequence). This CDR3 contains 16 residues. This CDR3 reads CASSPGLAGGQETQYF. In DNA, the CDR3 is TGTGCCAGCAGCCCGGGACTAGCGGGGGGGCAAGAGACCCAGTACTTC.